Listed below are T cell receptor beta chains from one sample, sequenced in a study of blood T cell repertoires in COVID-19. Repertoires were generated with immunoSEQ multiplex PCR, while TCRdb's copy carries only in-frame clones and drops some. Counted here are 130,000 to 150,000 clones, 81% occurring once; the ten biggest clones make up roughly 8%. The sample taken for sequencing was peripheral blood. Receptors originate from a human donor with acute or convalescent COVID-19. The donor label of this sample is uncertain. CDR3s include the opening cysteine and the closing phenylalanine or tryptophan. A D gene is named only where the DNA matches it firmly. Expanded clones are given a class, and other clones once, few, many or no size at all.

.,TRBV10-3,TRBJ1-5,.,TGTGCCATCAGCGCCACTACAGGGTGGGGCGAGGGGCCCCAGCATTTT,CAISATTGWGEGPQHF
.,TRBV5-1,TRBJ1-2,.,TGCGCCAGCAGTTACGGTCCGGGGGGGATAGACTATGGCTACACCTTC,CASSYGPGGIDYGYTF
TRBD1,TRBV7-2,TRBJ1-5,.,TGTGCCAGCAGCTTAAGGACAGGGGTTGATCAGCCCCAGCATTTT,CASSLRTGVDQPQHF
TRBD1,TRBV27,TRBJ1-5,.,TGTGCCAGCAGTTTGGACAGGGAGGATCAGCCCCAGCATTTT,CASSLDREDQPQHF
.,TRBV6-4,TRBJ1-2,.,TGTGCCAGCAGTGAGAGGCCATCAGGGGACTATGGCTACACCTTC,CASSERPSGDYGYTF
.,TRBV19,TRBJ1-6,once,TGTGCCAGTACGGGGGTTGCCAATTCACCCCTCCACTTT,CASTGVANSPLHF
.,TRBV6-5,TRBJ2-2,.,TGTGCCAGCAGTTATTTGCAGGCCGCGAACACCGGGGAGCTGTTTTTT,CASSYLQAANTGELFF
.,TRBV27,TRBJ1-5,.,TGTGCCAGCAGTGAGGGCAATCAGCCCCAGCATTTT,CASSEGNQPQHF
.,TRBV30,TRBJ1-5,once,TGTGCCTGGAGTCCCCAGGGGCCGCCGCAATCGTTGCCCCAGCATTTT,CAWSPQGPPQSLPQHF
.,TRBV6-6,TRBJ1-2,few,TGTGCCAGCAGCCCCGATGGCGGGGCGAGCTCCTATGGCTACACCTTC,CASSPDGGASSYGYTF
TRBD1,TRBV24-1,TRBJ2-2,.,TGTGCCACCAGTGATTTCGGACAGGGGAGCGGGGAGCTGTTTTTT,CATSDFGQGSGELFF
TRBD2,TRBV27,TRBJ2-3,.,TGTGCCAGCAGTTTATTACGGACTAGCGGGGGGGCCCCAGATACGCAGTATTTT,CASSLLRTSGGAPDTQYF
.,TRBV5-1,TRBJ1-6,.,TGCGCCAGCAGCTTGGAAACGGCGACTGCGAGGTCACCCCTCCACTTT,CASSLETATARSPLHF
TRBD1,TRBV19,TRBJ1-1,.,TGTGCCAGTAGGGTTGGGACAGGGAATTTCGTAGCTTTCTTT,CASRVGTGNFVAFF
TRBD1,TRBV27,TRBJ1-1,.,TGTGCCAGCAGCCCCAACCGGGACAGATACACTGAAGCTTTCTTT,CASSPNRDRYTEAFF
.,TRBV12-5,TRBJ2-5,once,TGTGCTAGTGGTTTGCTCACCCAACAGGGAATGAAAGAGACCCAGTACTTC,CASGLLTQQGMKETQYF
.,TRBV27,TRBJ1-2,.,TGTGCCAGCAGTTTAAAGGGGGGGGACTATGGCTACACCTTC,CASSLKGGDYGYTF
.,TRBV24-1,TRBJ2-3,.,TGTGCCACCAGTGTGGGCGGGGGCTACACAGATACGCAGTATTTT,CATSVGGGYTDTQYF
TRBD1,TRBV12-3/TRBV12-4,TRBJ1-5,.,TGTGCCACCAAAGGGACAGGGGACCAGCCCCAGCATTTT,CATKGTGDQPQHF
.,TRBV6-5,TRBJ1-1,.,TGTGCCAGCAGTTACGAGGCCGACACTGAAGCTTTCTTT,CASSYEADTEAFF
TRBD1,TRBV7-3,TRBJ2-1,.,TGTGCCAGCAGCATATTACAGGGGGATGAGCAGTTCTTC,CASSILQGDEQFF
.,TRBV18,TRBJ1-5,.,TGTGCCAGCTCACCAGGGCAGAATCAGCCCCAGCATTTT,CASSPGQNQPQHF
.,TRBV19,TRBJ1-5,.,TGTGCCAGTATGAACAGGGTTTACAATCAGCCCCAGCATTTT,CASMNRVYNQPQHF
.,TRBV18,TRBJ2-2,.,TGTGCCAGCTCACCACCCGGGATGGACACCGGGGAGCTGTTTTTT,CASSPPGMDTGELFF
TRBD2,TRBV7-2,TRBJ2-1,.,TGTGCCAGCAGCTTAGCTTGGCGGGGGAATGAGCAGTTCTTC,CASSLAWRGNEQFF
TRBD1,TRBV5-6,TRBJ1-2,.,TGTGCCAGCAGCCTTTACAGGGGGAACTATGGCTACACCTTC,CASSLYRGNYGYTF
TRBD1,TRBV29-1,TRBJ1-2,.,TGCAGCGTAGGGGGCGCGGACTATGGCTACACCTTC,CSVGGADYGYTF
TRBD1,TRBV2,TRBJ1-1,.,TGTGCCAGCAGTCCTAACAGGGGGAGGAACACTGAAGCTTTCTTT,CASSPNRGRNTEAFF
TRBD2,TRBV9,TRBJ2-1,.,TGTGCCAGCAGCGTCGCTGAAAGCGGGGGGGCAGGCGAGCAGTTCTTC,CASSVAESGGAGEQFF
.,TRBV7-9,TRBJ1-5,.,TGTGCCAGCAGCTTGGGGGTGGGACTTAGCAATCAGCCCCAGCATTTT,CASSLGVGLSNQPQHF
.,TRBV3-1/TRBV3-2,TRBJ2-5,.,TGTGCCAGCAGCCAAGGACGGGACTTACAAGAGACCCAGTACTTC,CASSQGRDLQETQYF
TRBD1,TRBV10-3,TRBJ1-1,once,TGTGCCATCAGTGATAGTCCCGGGACAGGGGGGACTGAAGCTTTCTTT,CAISDSPGTGGTEAFF
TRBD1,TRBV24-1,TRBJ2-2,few,TGTGCCACCAGTGATACAGGGGGAAAGAACACCGGGGAGCTGTTTTTT,CATSDTGGKNTGELFF
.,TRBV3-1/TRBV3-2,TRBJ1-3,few,TGTGCCAGCAGCCAAGACGAGTCTTCTGGAAACACCATATATTTT,CASSQDESSGNTIYF
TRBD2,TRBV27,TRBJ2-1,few,TGTGCCAGCAGTTTCTCTCCGGGACTACCCTACAATGAGCAGTTCTTC,CASSFSPGLPYNEQFF
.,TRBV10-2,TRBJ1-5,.,TGCGCCAGCAGTAATTCCGGGGAGCAGCCCCAGCATTTT,CASSNSGEQPQHF
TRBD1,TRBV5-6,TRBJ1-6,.,TGTGCCAGCAGCTGGGGGACAGGGGCGAATTCACCCCTCCACTTT,CASSWGTGANSPLHF
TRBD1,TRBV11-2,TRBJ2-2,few,TGTGCCAGCAGCTTAGGATCTCGGACAGGGAACACCGGGGAGCTGTTTTTT,CASSLGSRTGNTGELFF
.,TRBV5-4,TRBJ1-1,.,TGTGCCAGCAGCTCACAGGTCTCGGACACTGAAGCTTTCTTT,CASSSQVSDTEAFF
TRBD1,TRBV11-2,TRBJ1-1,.,TGTGCCAGCAGCTCGACAGGGCGGAGCACTGAAGCTTTCTTT,CASSSTGRSTEAFF
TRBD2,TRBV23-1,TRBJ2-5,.,TGCGCCAGCAGTCAATCTAGGAGGAGCGGGGGCTTTCAAGAGACCCAGTACTTC,CASSQSRRSGGFQETQYF
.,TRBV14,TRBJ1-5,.,TGTGCCAGCAGCCAAGGGTACTCTCAGCCCCAGCATTTT,CASSQGYSQPQHF
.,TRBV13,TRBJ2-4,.,TGTGCCAGCAGCTTAAACTATCAGCGACACATTCAGTACTTC,CASSLNYQRHIQYF
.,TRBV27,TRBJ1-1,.,TGTGCCAGCAGACCGACAGGAATGAACACTGAAGCTTTCTTT,CASRPTGMNTEAFF
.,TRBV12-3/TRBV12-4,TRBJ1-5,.,TGTGCCAGCAACACACGGGGCAATCAGCCCCAGCATTTT,CASNTRGNQPQHF